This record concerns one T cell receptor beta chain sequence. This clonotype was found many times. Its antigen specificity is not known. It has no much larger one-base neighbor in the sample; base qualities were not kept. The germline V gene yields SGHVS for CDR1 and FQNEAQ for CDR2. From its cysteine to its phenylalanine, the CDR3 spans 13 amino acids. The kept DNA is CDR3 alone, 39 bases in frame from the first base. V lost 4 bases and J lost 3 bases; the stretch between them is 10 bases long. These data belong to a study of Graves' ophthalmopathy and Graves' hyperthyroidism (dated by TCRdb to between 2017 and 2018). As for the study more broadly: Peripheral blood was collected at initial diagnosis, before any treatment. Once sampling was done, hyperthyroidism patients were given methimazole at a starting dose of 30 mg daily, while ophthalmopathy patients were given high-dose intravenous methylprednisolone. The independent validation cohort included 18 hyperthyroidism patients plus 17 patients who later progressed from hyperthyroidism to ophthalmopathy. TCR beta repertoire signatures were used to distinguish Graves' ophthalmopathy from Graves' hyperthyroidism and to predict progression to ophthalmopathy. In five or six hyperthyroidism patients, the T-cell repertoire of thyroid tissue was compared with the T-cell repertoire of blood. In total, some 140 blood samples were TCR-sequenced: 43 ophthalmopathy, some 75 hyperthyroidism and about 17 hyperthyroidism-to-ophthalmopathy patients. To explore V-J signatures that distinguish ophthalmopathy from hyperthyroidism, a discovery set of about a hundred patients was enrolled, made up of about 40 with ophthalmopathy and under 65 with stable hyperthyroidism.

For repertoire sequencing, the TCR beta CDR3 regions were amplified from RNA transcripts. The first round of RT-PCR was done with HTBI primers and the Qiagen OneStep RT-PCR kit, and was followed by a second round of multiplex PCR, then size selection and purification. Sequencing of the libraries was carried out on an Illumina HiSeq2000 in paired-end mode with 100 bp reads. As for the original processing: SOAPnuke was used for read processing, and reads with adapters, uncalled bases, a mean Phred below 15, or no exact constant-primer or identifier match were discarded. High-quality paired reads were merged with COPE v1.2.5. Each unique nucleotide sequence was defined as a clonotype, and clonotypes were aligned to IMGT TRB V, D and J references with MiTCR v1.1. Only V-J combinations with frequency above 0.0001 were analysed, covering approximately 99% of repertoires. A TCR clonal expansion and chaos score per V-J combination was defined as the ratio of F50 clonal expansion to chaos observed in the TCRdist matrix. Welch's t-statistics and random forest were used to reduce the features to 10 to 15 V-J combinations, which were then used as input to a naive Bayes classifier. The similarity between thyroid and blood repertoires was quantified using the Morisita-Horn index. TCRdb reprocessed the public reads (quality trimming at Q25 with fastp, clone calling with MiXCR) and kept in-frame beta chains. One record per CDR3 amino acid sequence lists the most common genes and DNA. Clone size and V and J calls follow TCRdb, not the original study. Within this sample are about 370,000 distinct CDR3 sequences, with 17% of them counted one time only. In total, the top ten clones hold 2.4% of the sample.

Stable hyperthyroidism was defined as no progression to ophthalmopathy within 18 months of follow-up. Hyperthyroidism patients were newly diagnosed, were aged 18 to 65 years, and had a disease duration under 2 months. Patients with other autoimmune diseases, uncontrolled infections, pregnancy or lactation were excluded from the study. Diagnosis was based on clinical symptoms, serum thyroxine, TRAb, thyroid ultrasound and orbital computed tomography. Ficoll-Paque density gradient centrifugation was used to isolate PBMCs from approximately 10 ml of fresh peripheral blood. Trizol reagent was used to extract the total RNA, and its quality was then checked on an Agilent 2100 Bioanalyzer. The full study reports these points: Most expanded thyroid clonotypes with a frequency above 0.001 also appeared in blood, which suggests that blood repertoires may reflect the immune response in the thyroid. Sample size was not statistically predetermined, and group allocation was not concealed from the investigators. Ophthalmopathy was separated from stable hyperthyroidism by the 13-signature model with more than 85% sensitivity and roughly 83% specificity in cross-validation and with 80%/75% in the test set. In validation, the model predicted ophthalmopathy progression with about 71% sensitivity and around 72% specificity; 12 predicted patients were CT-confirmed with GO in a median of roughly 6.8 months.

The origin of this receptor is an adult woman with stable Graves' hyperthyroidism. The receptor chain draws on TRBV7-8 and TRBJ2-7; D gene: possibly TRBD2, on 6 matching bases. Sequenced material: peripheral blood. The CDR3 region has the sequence CASSSTRSYEQYF. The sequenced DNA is TGTGCCAGCAGCTCGACTAGAAGCTACGAGCAGTACTTC. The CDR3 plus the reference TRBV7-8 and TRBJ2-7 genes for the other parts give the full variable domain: GAGVSQSPRYKVAKRGQDVALRCDPISGHVSLFWYQQALGQGPEFLTYFQNEAQLDKSGLPSDRFFAERPEGSVSTLKIQRTQQEDSAVYLCASSSTRSYEQYFGPGTRLTVT.